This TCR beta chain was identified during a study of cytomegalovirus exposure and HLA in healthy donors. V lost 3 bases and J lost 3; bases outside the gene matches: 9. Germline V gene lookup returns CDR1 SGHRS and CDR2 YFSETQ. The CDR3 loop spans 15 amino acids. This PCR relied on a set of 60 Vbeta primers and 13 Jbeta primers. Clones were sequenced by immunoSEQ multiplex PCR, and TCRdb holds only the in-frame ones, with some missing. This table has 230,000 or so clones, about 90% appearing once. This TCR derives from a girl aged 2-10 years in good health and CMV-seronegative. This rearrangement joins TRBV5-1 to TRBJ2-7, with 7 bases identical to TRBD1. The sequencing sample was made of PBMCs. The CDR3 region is CASSSLQGVNYEQYF. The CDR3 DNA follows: TGCGCCAGCAGCTCCCTCCAGGGGGTGAACTACGAGCAGTACTTC.